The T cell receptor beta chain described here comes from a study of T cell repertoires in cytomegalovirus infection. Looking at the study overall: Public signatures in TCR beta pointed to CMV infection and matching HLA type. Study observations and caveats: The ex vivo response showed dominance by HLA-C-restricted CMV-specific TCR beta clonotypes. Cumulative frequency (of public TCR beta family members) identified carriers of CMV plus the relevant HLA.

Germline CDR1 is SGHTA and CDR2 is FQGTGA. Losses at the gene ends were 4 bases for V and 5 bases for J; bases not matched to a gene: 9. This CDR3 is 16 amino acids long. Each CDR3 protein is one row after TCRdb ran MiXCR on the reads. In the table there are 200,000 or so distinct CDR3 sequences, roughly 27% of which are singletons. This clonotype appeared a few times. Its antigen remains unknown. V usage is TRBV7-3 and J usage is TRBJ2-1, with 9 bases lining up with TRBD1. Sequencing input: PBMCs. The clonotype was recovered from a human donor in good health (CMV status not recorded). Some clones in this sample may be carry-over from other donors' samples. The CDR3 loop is CASSYSGTGINNEQFF. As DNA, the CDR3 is TGTGCCAGCAGCTACTCCGGGACAGGGATTAACAATGAGCAGTTCTTC.